A single T cell receptor beta chain is shown here with its context. CDR3 length: 15 residues. Germline V gene sequence: CDR1 LNHDA, CDR2 SQIVND (reference sequence). Trimming removed 3 bases from V and 4 bases from J, with 16 bases in between. Recruitment covered roughly 22 US areas and drew participants whose ages spanned roughly 18 to 90 years. Symptom resolution, clearance, or two negative PCRs marked donors in Cohort 3 as recovered. The data were taken from a study of blood T cell repertoires in COVID-19. Study-wide context: T cells, B-cell-depleted T cells, or PBMCs supplied cDNA or gDNA.

In the original workflow: The authors estimated nucleated cell counts from reference gene primer amplification. Sequencing was performed with immunoSEQ multiplex PCR; in TCRdb, only in-frame clones are kept and a portion is missing. V and J calls and clone size are as listed in that table; D and trimming were resolved from the DNA. The sample lists a few hundred thousand clones, under 85% occurring once. The sequenced sample consisted of PBMCs or T cells enriched from blood (not recorded which). The V call is TRBV19, the J call TRBJ2-7; D is perhaps TRBD2 (5 bases). The sequence was collected from a woman between 50 and 59 years old who had recovered from COVID-19. CDR3 DNA: TGTGCCAGTAGTATCGGTGGACCTACTAGGTACGAGCAGTACTTC. It translates to CASSIGGPTRYEQYF.